The 25 T cell receptor beta chains in this list originate from one sample, sequenced in a study of blood T cell repertoires in COVID-19. Assay: immunoSEQ multiplex PCR; the TCRdb copy retains only in-frame clones and omits some. The sample includes roughly 120,000 clones, roughly 85% of them seen just once. The source material was peripheral blood. The receptor set was obtained from a man aged 25 to 40 with acute or convalescent COVID-19.

The chain links TRBV2 to TRBJ2-2; no firm D call. The CDR3 runs 17 residues. Germline CDR1 SNHLY, CDR2 FYNNEI. Deletions cut 11 bases from V and 0 bases from J, with 22 bases between. CDR3 in amino acids: CASRVSRSSANTGELFF. The CDR3 DNA is TGTGCCTCCCGGGTTTCCCGGTCCTCCGCGAACACCGGGGAGCTGTTTTTT.

A few counts support this clone. V and J are TRBV5-1 and TRBJ2-7, with D maybe TRBD1 (5 bases). In germline, CDR1 is SGHRS, CDR2 YFSETQ. V lost 4 bases to trimming and J lost 6 bases, with 11 bases between them. This CDR3 has 12 residues. The CDR3 loop reads CASSPAGPEQYF. The DNA for the CDR3 is TGCGCCAGCAGCCCAGCAGGGCCCGAGCAGTACTTC.

The chain joins TRBV13 to TRBJ1-1; D not resolved. This CDR3 is 15 amino acids long. Germline V gene sequence: CDR1 PRHDT, CDR2 FYEKMQ (reference sequence). V was trimmed by 4 bases and J by 1 base, leaving 13 bases between them. The CDR3 nucleotides read TGTGCCAGCAGCTCCTACAGTGCGACGAACACTGAAGCTTTCTTT. It specifies CASSSYSATNTEAFF.

The chain recombines TRBV9 with TRBJ2-1; D might be TRBD1 (6 bases). There are 15 residues in the CDR3. V dropped 3 bases and J dropped 0 bases, with 10 bases sitting between them. Germline V gene lookup returns CDR1 SGDLS and CDR2 YYNGEE. Here the CDR3 reads CASSAIGGSYNEQFF. In DNA, the CDR3 is TGTGCCAGCAGCGCCATAGGGGGCTCCTACAATGAGCAGTTCTTC.

The chain employs TRBV27 and TRBJ2-1, with 10 bases fitting TRBD1. Germline V gene sequence: CDR1 MNHEY, CDR2 SMNVEV (reference sequence). V shed 0 bases and J 10 bases; nucleotides not matched to a gene: 6. The CDR3 loop spans 15 amino acids. CDR3 bases: TGTGCCAGCAGTTTATCGGGGACAGGGGAAGGGGAGCAGTTCTTC. It yields the protein CASSLSGTGEGEQFF.

The gene calls are TRBV7-9 and TRBJ2-7, with D possibly being TRBD1 (6 bases). Trimming pared 2 bases from V and 4 bases from J, leaving 9 bases between. The CDR3 has 13 residues. Germline V gene data show CDR1 as SEHNR and CDR2 as FQNEAQ (reference sequence). The CDR3 loop reads CASSLQGRYEQYF. Written as DNA, the CDR3 is TGTGCCAGCAGCTTACAGGGGCGGTACGAGCAGTACTTC.

The chain is built from TRBV12-3 or TRBV12-4 and TRBJ2-7; possibly TRBD1 for D (6 bases). The ends were cut back, 6 bases at V and 5 bases at J, with 11 bases in the middle. CDR3 length: 12 amino acids. This CDR3 is CASSPNRDEQYF. The DNA for the CDR3 is TGTGCCAGCAGCCCTAACAGGGACGAGCAGTACTTC.

The V gene is TRBV12-3 or TRBV12-4, the J gene TRBJ2-1; 7 bases fit TRBD2. The V gene end was trimmed by 3 bases and the J gene end by 11 bases; junction bases not matched to a gene: 7. This CDR3 is 13 amino acids long. The CDR3: CASSFGGGNKQFF. The DNA of the CDR3 is TGTGCCAGCAGTTTTGGGGGAGGGAATAAGCAGTTCTTC.

This clone was recorded only once. The rearrangement links TRBV13 to TRBJ2-1, with 11 bases matching TRBD2. There are 16 residues in the CDR3. After removal of 5 bases from V and 6 bases from J, the junction contained 9 bases not matched to a gene. Germline CDR1 is PRHDT and CDR2 is FYEKMQ (reference sequence). This CDR3 reads CASSTIAGGLGNEQFF. The CDR3 nucleotides are TGTGCCAGCAGCACCATAGCGGGGGGGCTTGGCAATGAGCAGTTCTTC.

In regard to this clone: This CDR3 is also generated by other DNA sequences in the sample. This sequence joins TRBV27 and TRBJ1-1, with 9 bases identical to TRBD1. The junction had 2 bases not matched to a gene; V was cut back by 4 bases and J by 2 bases. The germline CDR1 and CDR2 sequences are MNHEY and SMNVEV (reference sequence). The CDR3 has 14 residues. The DNA for the CDR3 is TGTGCCAGCAGTTCGGGACAGGGCAACACTGAAGCTTTCTTT. Protein: CASSSGQGNTEAFF.

V is TRBV30 and J is TRBJ1-1; D perhaps matches TRBD1 (5 bases). Trimming took off 2 bases at V and 4 bases at J, with 14 bases between the two ends. Per germline, CDR1 GTSNPN and CDR2 SVGIG (reference sequence). The CDR3 loop spans 14 amino acids. As DNA, the CDR3 is TGTGCCTGGAGTTTTGGAGGGACCTTCACTGAAGCTTTCTTT. Its protein is CAWSFGGTFTEAFF. Based on the CDR3 plus reference TRBV30 and TRBJ1-1, the full variable domain is SQTIHQWPATLVQPVGSPLSLECTVEGTSNPNLYWYRQAAGRGLQLLFYSVGIGQISSEVPQNLSASRPQDRQFILSSKKLLLSDSGFYLCAWSFGGTFTEAFFGQGTRLTVV.

Remarks on this clone: The sample carries other DNA sequences with the same CDR3. The V and J genes are TRBV6-2 or TRBV6-3 and TRBJ2-2; D is ambiguous. This CDR3 region has 14 residues. Trimming pared 5 bases from V and 1 base from J, leaving 8 bases between. Germline values: CDR1 MNHEY, CDR2 SVGEGT. The CDR3 nucleotides read TGTGCCAGCAGTCCCACACGGAACACCGGGGAGCTGTTTTTT. It is translated as CASSPTRNTGELFF.

The chain uses TRBV7-2 and TRBJ2-7; 9 bases align to TRBD1. The length of the CDR3 is 14 residues. Trimming cost V 1 base and J 4 bases; bases outside gene matches: 2. Germline V gene data show CDR1 as SGHTA and CDR2 as FQGNSA. CDR3 DNA: TGTGCCAGCAGCTTAGACAGGGGGCGTTACGAGCAGTACTTC. It encodes CASSLDRGRYEQYF.

The CDR3: CASSQDRGLAGGDNYNEQFF. CDR3 bases: TGTGCCAGCAGCCAAGATAGGGGACTAGCGGGAGGGGATAACTACAATGAGCAGTTCTTC. The rearrangement uses TRBV14 and TRBJ2-1; 16 bases are a match to TRBD2. CDR3 length equals 20 residues. CDR1 SGHDN and CDR2 FVKESK come from the germline V gene. Unmatched junction bases numbered 8, after V lost 0 bases and J lost 3 bases. Looking up the rest from reference TRBV14 and TRBJ2-1 gives the full variable domain: EAGVTQFPSHSVIEKGQTVTLRCDPISGHDNLYWYRRVMGKEIKFLLHFVKESKQDESGMPNNRFLAERTGGTYSTLKVQPAELEDSGVYFCASSQDRGLAGGDNYNEQFFGPGTRLTVL.

The chain couples TRBV6-6 to TRBJ1-3; no reliable D call. V lost 6 bases, J lost 2 bases, and 5 bases lay in between. Germline V gene lookup returns CDR1 MNHNY and CDR2 SVGAGI (reference sequence). This CDR3 region has 12 residues. The CDR3 sequence is CASRAAGNTIYF. The CDR3 DNA reads as TGTGCCAGCAGGGCGGCTGGAAACACCATATATTTT.

The chain combines TRBV28 with TRBJ1-2, with 10 bases that match TRBD1. V lost 9 bases and J lost 2; bases outside the gene matches: 9. The CDR3 covers 15 residues. Germline assignment: CDR1 MDHEN and CDR2 SYDVKM. The CDR3 reads CARREGTGVNYGYTF. The CDR3 bases are TGTGCCAGAAGGGAAGGGACAGGGGTAAACTATGGCTACACCTTC.

This clone was detected only once. The chain employs TRBV5-1 and TRBJ1-4; 8 bases are shared with TRBD1. CDR3 length equals 15 residues. The J segment lost 8 bases and the V segment lost 0 bases, leaving 6 bases of the junction unmatched. Germline values: CDR1 SGHRS, CDR2 YFSETQ. The CDR3 DNA sequence: TGCGCCAGCAGCTTGGACGGGACAGGAATGGAAAAACTGTTTTTT. Residues: CASSLDGTGMEKLFF.

The chain has TRBV3-1 (or the pseudogene TRBV3-2) and TRBJ1-5, with D possibly being TRBD1 (6 bases). The germline V gene has CDR1 LGHDT and CDR2 YNNKEL (reference sequence). CDR3 size: 15 residues. V dropped 1 base and J dropped 6 bases, with 13 bases sitting between them. CDR3 nucleotide sequence: TGTGCCAGCAGCCAAGGCCGACAGGCGGGTCAGCCCCAGCATTTT. Its translation: CASSQGRQAGQPQHF.

This clone was found a few times. The V and J genes are TRBV29-1 and TRBJ2-1; the D gene is possibly TRBD1 (6 bases). The V gene's germline CDR1 is SQVTM and CDR2 ANQGSEA. Trimming took 6 bases from V and 5 from J, leaving 20 bases between them. The CDR3 has 15 amino acids. CDR3 bases: TGCAGCGTGGATATTACAGGGATGGGGAACAATGAGCAGTTCTTC. It specifies CSVDITGMGNNEQFF.

The genes are TRBV18 and TRBJ1-4, with 7 bases lining up with TRBD1. With V trimmed by 7 bases and J by 5 bases, 13 bases remained unmatched. This CDR3 region has 16 residues. Germline-derived CDR1 and CDR2 are KGHSH and LQKENI. CDR3 nucleotide sequence: TGTGCCAGCTGCGTACGGGGACAGTGGGGCAATGAAAAACTGTTTTTT. Translated, it gives CASCVRGQWGNEKLFF.

This chain uses TRBV19 with TRBJ2-2; D is perhaps TRBD1 (6 bases). This CDR3 has 18 residues. Germline CDR1 reads LNHDA; CDR2 reads SQIVND (reference sequence). V lost 4 bases to trimming and J lost 4 bases, with 22 bases between them. The DNA for the CDR3 is TGTGCCAGTAGTAGTGCCGGTGGACAGTCACGGGTCACCGGGGAGCTGTTTTTT. Its protein product is CASSSAGGQSRVTGELFF.

The chain recombines TRBV10-3 with TRBJ1-1; 9 nucleotides line up with TRBD1. The germline V gene encodes CDR1 ENHRY and CDR2 SYGVKD. The CDR3 has 15 amino acids. Germline trimming cut 4 bases from V and 1 base from J; bases unmatched to any gene: 4. The CDR3 reads CAISGDRATNTEAFF. CDR3 DNA sequence: TGTGCCATCAGTGGGGACAGGGCTACGAACACTGAAGCTTTCTTT.

This chain connects TRBV2 to TRBJ1-5; no definite D call. CDR1 SNHLY and CDR2 FYNNEI come from the germline V gene. Trimming removed 7 bases at V and 3 bases at J, with 10 bases between. This CDR3 comprises 13 residues. Here the CDR3 reads CASNGGYNQPQHF. CDR3 nucleotides: TGTGCCAGCAACGGCGGTTACAATCAGCCCCAGCATTTT.

The chain uses TRBV10-2 and TRBJ2-5; no clear D gene. The length of the CDR3 is 12 residues. Germline V gene lookup returns CDR1 WSHSY and CDR2 SAAADI. Trimming removed 4 bases at V and 4 bases at J, with 7 bases between. The CDR3 sequence is CASSVSAETQYF. In nucleotides, the CDR3 is TGCGCCAGCAGTGTCAGCGCAGAGACCCAGTACTTC.

V usage is TRBV30 and J usage is TRBJ1-1; 7 bases match TRBD1. The CDR3 sequence is 14 residues long. The germline V gene has CDR1 GTSNPN and CDR2 SVGIG (reference sequence). Trimming took 1 base from V and 0 from J; bases not matched to a gene: 2. Written as DNA, the CDR3 is TGTGCCTGGAGTGCAGGGGGAATGAACACTGAAGCTTTCTTT. This codes for CAWSAGGMNTEAFF.